This T cell receptor (beta chain) was identified during a study of T cells in narcolepsy. Generated by immunoSEQ multiplex PCR, the TCRdb table keeps only in-frame clones and is missing some. The data show about 13,000 clones, 70% to 90% seen once. CDR1 is SGHRS and CDR2 is YFSETQ in the germline V gene. Trimming took 7 bases from V and 0 from J; bases not matched to a gene: 7. The length of the CDR3 is 14 residues. The specimen was CD45RA- memory CD4+ T cells from PBMCs. This chain links TRBV5-1 with TRBJ2-7, with 7 nucleotides matching TRBD1. This clonotype was obtained from a human donor with narcolepsy. CDR3 nucleotide sequence: TGCGCCAGCGGCAGGGGGACCGACTCCTACGAGCAGTACTTC. It is translated as CASGRGTDSYEQYF.